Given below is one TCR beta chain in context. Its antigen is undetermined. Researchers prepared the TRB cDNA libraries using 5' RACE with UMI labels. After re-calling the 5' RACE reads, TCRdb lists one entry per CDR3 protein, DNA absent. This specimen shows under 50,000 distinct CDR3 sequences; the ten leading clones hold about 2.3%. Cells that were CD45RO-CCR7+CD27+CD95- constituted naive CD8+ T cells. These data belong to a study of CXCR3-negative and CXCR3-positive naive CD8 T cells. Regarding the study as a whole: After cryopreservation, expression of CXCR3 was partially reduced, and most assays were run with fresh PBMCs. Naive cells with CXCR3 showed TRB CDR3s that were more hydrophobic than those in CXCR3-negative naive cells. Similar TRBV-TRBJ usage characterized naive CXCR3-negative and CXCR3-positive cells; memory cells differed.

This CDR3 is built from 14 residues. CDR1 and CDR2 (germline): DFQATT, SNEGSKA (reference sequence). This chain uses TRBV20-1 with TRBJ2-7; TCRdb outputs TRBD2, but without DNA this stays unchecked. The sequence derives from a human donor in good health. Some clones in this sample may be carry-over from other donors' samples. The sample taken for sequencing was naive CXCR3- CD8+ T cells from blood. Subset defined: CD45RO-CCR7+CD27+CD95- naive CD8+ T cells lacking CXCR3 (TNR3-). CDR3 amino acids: CSASSPQRGNEQYF.